A selection of T cell receptor beta chains follows, all from one sample in a study of regulatory T cells in long-lasting Graves disease. MiXCR, applied by TCRdb to the multiplex PCR reads, yields one record per CDR3 protein. The sample comprises fewer than 550,000 distinct CDR3 sequences, around a fifth of which are singletons, and less than 9% rests with the top ten. This specimen consisted of peripheral blood mononuclear cells (PBMCs), obtained when the disease was refractory, from a patient treated with antithyroid drugs. Receptors originate from a female donor with Graves disease. Both conserved end residues are part of each CDR3. Fields, in order: D gene, J gene, V gene, clone size, CDR3 protein, CDR3 DNA. A D gene is named only where the DNA matches it firmly. Size tells how often a clone was seen (once, few, many) or the class of an expanded clone, and some rows leave it out.

>-|TRBJ1-5|TRBV6-1|few
CATSWGVYQPQHF
TGTGCCACCTCATGGGGCGTTTATCAGCCCCAGCATTTT
>TRBD2|TRBJ2-7|TRBV2|many
CASSGSGEGEQYF
TGTGCCAGCAGTGGATCGGGGGAGGGCGAGCAGTACTTC
>TRBD1|TRBJ1-6|TRBV20-1|few
CSAQGGQGKRNSPLHF
TGCAGTGCTCAAGGGGGACAGGGGAAGCGTAATTCACCCCTCCACTTT
>-|TRBJ2-5|TRBV7-9|few
CASSDGSQETQYF
TGTGCCAGCAGCGATGGAAGCCAAGAGACCCAGTACTTC
>-|TRBJ1-6|TRBV6-1|few
CATASVGSSSPLHF
TGTGCCACCGCCTCCGTGGGTTCATCTTCACCCCTCCACTTT
>-|TRBJ2-5|TRBV6-2/TRBV6-3|-
CASSSTGDGQETQYF
TGTGCCAGCAGTTCCACGGGCGACGGCCAAGAGACCCAGTACTTC
>-|TRBJ1-4|TRBV28|many
CASSLRREKLFF
TGTGCCAGCAGTCTCCGGCGGGAAAAACTGTTTTTT
>TRBD1|TRBJ2-3|TRBV28|few
CASSSGQGGFTDTQYF
TGTGCCAGCAGTTCGGGACAGGGGGGATTCACAGATACGCAGTATTTT
>TRBD2|TRBJ2-3|TRBV27|-
CASRRLAGATDTQYF
TGTGCCAGCCGCCGCCTAGCGGGAGCAACAGATACGCAGTATTTT
>-|TRBJ2-5|TRBV28|many
CASRNWPHGETQYF
TGTGCCAGCAGAAACTGGCCCCATGGTGAGACCCAGTACTTC
>TRBD1|TRBJ1-6|TRBV7-2|few
CASSLAAGGTSPLHF
TGTGCCAGCAGCTTAGCGGCAGGGGGCACATCACCCCTCCACTTT
>TRBD2|TRBJ2-1|TRBV12-5|-
CASGLAPGGRSNNEQFF
TGTGCTAGTGGTTTGGCCCCCGGGGGGAGGAGTAACAATGAGCAGTTCTTC
>-|TRBJ2-5|TRBV4-1|few
CASSPGPSKETQYF
TGCGCCAGCAGCCCGGGACCGTCAAAGGAGACCCAGTACTTC
>-|TRBJ2-5|TRBV7-6|-
CASSLSGFGTQYF
TGTGCCAGCAGCTTATCGGGATTCGGGACCCAGTACTTC
>-|TRBJ1-2|TRBV19|few
CASNEPGQNYGYTF
TGTGCCAGTAACGAGCCCGGGCAAAACTATGGCTACACCTTC
>TRBD1|TRBJ2-4|TRBV20-1|-
CSASIAWDRDGYGKNIQYF
TGCAGTGCTAGTATTGCATGGGACAGGGATGGTTACGGCAAAAACATTCAGTACTTC
>-|TRBJ2-7|TRBV12-3/TRBV12-4|once
CASSFFGVSGYEQYF
TGTGCCAGCAGTTTTTTCGGGGTTAGCGGATACGAGCAGTACTTC
>-|TRBJ2-6|TRBV12-3/TRBV12-4|many
CASSPHDNTNVLTF
TGTGCCAGCAGTCCGCATGACAATACCAACGTCCTGACTTTC
>-|TRBJ1-1|TRBV10-3|many
CAIGDRDIGAFF
TGTGCCATCGGAGACCGGGACATTGGAGCTTTCTTT
>TRBD2|TRBJ2-7|TRBV7-9|-
CACSWLAGEDEQYF
TGTGCCTGCAGCTGGCTAGCGGGAGAGGACGAGCAGTACTTC
>-|TRBJ1-1|TRBV29-1|-
CSVEDPHAFF
TGCAGCGTTGAAGATCCTCACGCTTTCTTT
>TRBD1|TRBJ2-5|TRBV6-1|many
CASSEYRGLETQYF
TGTGCCAGCAGTGAATACAGGGGGCTTGAGACCCAGTACTTC
>-|TRBJ1-6|TRBV7-2|many
CASSLGDKGSPLHF
TGTGCCAGCAGCTTAGGGGACAAGGGATCACCCCTCCACTTT
>-|TRBJ2-6|TRBV9|few
CASSAEPQISGANVLTF
TGTGCCAGCAGCGCCGAGCCTCAGATCTCTGGGGCCAACGTCCTGACTTTC